A selection of T cell receptor beta chains follows, all from one sample in a study of cytomegalovirus exposure and HLA in healthy donors. Clones were sequenced by immunoSEQ multiplex PCR, and TCRdb holds only the in-frame ones, with some missing. The profile shows about 93,000 clones, 82% of them singletons. The source material was PBMCs. These receptors were taken from a man aged 50 or older in good health and CMV-seronegative. CDR3s include the opening cysteine and the closing phenylalanine or tryptophan. D genes are given only for firm matches. Only some rows state a clone size, as once, few, many or a class for expanded clones.

j_call d_call v_call clone_size cdr3_length cdr3_aa cdr3_nt
TRBJ1-1 TRBD1 TRBV29-1 NA 11 CSGQGNTEAFF TGCAGCGGACAGGGAAACACTGAAGCTTTCTTT
TRBJ2-1 TRBD2 TRBV9 once 19 CASSVDYRGGRLSYNEQFF TGTGCCAGCAGCGTAGATTATCGGGGGGGACGGCTCTCCTACAATGAGCAGTTCTTC
TRBJ2-2 TRBD2 TRBV5-1 few 16 CASTKDGGRAGGELFF TGCGCCAGCACCAAAGACGGCGGGAGGGCCGGCGGGGAGCTGTTTTTT
TRBJ2-7 TRBD1 TRBV13 NA 12 CASSFTGGEQYF TGTGCCAGCAGCTTTACAGGGGGCGAGCAGTACTTC
TRBJ2-3 NA TRBV7-2 NA 14 CASSLSGGTDTQYF TGTGCCAGCAGCTTAAGCGGAGGGACAGATACGCAGTATTTT
TRBJ2-3 NA TRBV29-1 NA 15 CSVEGLEGNTDTQYF TGCAGCGTTGAAGGCTTAGAGGGAAACACAGATACGCAGTATTTT
TRBJ2-7 TRBD1 TRBV9 NA 14 CASSAGQFSYEQYF TGTGCCAGCAGCGCGGGACAGTTCTCCTACGAGCAGTACTTC
TRBJ2-7 NA TRBV15 NA 14 CATSRDRGAGEQYF TGTGCCACCAGCAGAGATCGGGGGGCAGGGGAGCAGTACTTC
TRBJ2-1 TRBD2 TRBV18 NA 15 CASSPLLAGGNEQFF TGTGCCAGCTCACCACTACTAGCGGGAGGTAATGAGCAGTTCTTC
TRBJ2-7 TRBD2 TRBV28 NA 14 CASTLGGKAYEQYF TGTGCCAGCACCTTGGGGGGGAAGGCTTACGAGCAGTACTTC
TRBJ1-4 TRBD1 TRBV28 NA 15 CASSLAGTGDEKLFF TGTGCCAGCAGTTTGGCGGGGACAGGGGATGAAAAACTGTTTTTT
TRBJ1-4 NA TRBV29-1 NA 13 CSVGGGGREKLFF TGCAGCGTTGGAGGGGGGGGTCGAGAAAAACTGTTTTTT
TRBJ2-3 TRBD2 TRBV9 NA 17 CASSPGTSGRRADTQYF TGTGCCAGCAGCCCAGGGACTAGCGGGAGGAGAGCAGATACGCAGTATTTT
TRBJ2-7 NA TRBV19 NA 14 CASSIVGRVREQYF TGTGCCAGTAGTATAGTCGGCAGGGTACGTGAGCAGTACTTC
TRBJ2-1 TRBD1 TRBV5-1 NA 15 CASSPRTGSYNEQFF TGCGCCAGCAGCCCGAGGACAGGCTCCTACAATGAGCAGTTCTTC
TRBJ2-1 NA TRBV19 NA 16 CASSTRGGSAYDEQFF TGTGCCAGTAGTACCCGAGGGGGTTCGGCTTATGATGAGCAGTTCTTC
TRBJ2-1 TRBD2 TRBV9 NA 15 CASSQGLAGTDEQFF TGTGCCAGCAGCCAGGGACTAGCGGGAACGGATGAGCAGTTCTTC
TRBJ2-3 TRBD2 TRBV6-5 NA 16 CASSYSTSGSTDTQYF TGTGCCAGCAGTTACTCGACTAGCGGTAGCACAGATACGCAGTATTTT
TRBJ2-6 NA TRBV28 once 16 CASSLTGLRGANVLTF TGTGCCAGCAGTTTAACAGGTTTGCGTGGGGCCAACGTCCTGACTTTC
TRBJ2-3 NA TRBV4-1 few 17 CASSQEMARGVTDTQYF TGCGCCAGCAGCCAAGAAATGGCCAGAGGAGTTACAGATACGCAGTATTTT
TRBJ2-1 NA TRBV4-3 NA 14 CASSQDWADNEQFF TGCGCCAGCAGCCAAGATTGGGCAGACAATGAGCAGTTCTTC
TRBJ2-2 NA TRBV5-1 once 16 CASSSGGGLNTGELFF TGCGCCAGCAGCTCCGGCGGGGGCTTAAACACCGGGGAGCTGTTTTTT
TRBJ2-7 NA TRBV27 NA 15 CASSLFSGSIYEQYF TGTGCCAGCAGCCTCTTTTCCGGGAGTATCTACGAGCAGTACTTC
TRBJ2-4 TRBD2 TRBV5-1 NA 14 CASSLESGSNIHYF TGCGCCAGCAGCTTAGAGAGCGGGAGTAACATTCACTACTTC
TRBJ2-7 NA TRBV6-1 few 12 CASNPSTYEQYF TGTGCCAGCAACCCTTCTACCTACGAGCAGTACTTC
TRBJ1-1 NA TRBV28 NA 14 CASSLVRADREAFF TGTGCCAGCAGTTTAGTCAGGGCCGACCGGGAAGCTTTCTTT
TRBJ1-2 TRBD1 TRBV28 NA 14 CASSKGGDGYGYTF TGTGCCAGCAGTAAAGGGGGCGATGGCTATGGCTACACCTTC
TRBJ2-1 TRBD2 TRBV19 NA 16 CASSSWTSGRVNQQFF TGTGCCAGTAGTTCTTGGACTAGCGGGAGGGTAAATCAGCAGTTCTTC
TRBJ1-4 NA TRBV4-3 NA 16 CASSQGRRGRGVKLFF TGCGCCAGCAGCCAAGGTCGACGGGGGCGGGGGGTAAAACTGTTTTTT
TRBJ2-7 TRBD2 TRBV11-2 NA 14 CASSLRAGVDEQYF TGTGCCAGCAGCTTACGGGCGGGAGTCGACGAGCAGTACTTC
TRBJ2-4 NA TRBV4-3 few 19 CASSQGIRWRDEPKNIQYF TGCGCCAGCAGCCAAGGGATAAGGTGGCGGGATGAGCCCAAAAACATTCAGTACTTC
TRBJ2-7 NA TRBV11-2 once 15 CASSLVSSPSYEQYF TGTGCCAGCAGCTTAGTGTCCTCCCCGTCCTACGAGCAGTACTTC
TRBJ2-1 NA TRBV5-1 NA 12 CASSLSRGEQFF TGCGCCAGCAGCTTAAGCAGGGGTGAGCAGTTCTTC
TRBJ2-1 TRBD1 TRBV10-3 few 13 CAISRGQSNEQFF TGTGCCATCAGCAGGGGGCAGAGCAATGAGCAGTTCTTC
TRBJ2-7 TRBD1 TRBV5-6 NA 14 CASSYLTGFYEQYF TGTGCCAGCAGCTACTTGACAGGGTTTTACGAGCAGTACTTC
TRBJ2-7 TRBD1 TRBV5-4 few 15 CASSYPGQGVNEQYF TGTGCCAGCAGCTATCCGGGACAGGGGGTCAACGAGCAGTACTTC
TRBJ2-5 NA TRBV4-3 NA 15 CASSAAFAEQETQYF TGCGCCAGCAGCGCCGCTTTTGCAGAACAAGAGACCCAGTACTTC
TRBJ1-2 TRBD1 TRBV30 NA 12 CAWETGVHGYTF TGTGCCTGGGAAACAGGGGTTCACGGCTACACCTTC
TRBJ2-7 TRBD2 TRBV28 NA 15 CASSKSTGRAYEQYF TGTGCCAGCAGTAAATCTACCGGGAGGGCCTACGAGCAGTACTTC